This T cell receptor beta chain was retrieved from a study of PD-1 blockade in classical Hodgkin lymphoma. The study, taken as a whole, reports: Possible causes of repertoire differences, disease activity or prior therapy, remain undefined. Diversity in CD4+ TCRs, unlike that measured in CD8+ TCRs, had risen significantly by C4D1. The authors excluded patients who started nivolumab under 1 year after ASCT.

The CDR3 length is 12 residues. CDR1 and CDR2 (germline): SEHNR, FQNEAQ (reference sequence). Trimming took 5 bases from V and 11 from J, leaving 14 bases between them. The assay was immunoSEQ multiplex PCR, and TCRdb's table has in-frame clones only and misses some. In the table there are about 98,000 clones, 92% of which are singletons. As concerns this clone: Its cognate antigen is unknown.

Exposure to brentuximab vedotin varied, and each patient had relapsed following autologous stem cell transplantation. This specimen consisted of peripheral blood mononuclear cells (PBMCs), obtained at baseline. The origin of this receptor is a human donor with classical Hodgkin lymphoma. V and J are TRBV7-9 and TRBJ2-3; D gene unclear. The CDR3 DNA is TGTGCCAGCAGCCTCCACCCGGTGGAGCAGTATTTT. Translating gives CASSLHPVEQYF. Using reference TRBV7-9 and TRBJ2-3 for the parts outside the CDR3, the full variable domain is DTGVSQNPRHKITKRGQNVTFRCDPISEHNRLYWYRQTLGQGPEFLTYFQNEAQLEKSRLLSDRFSAERPKGSFSTLEIQRTEQGDSAMYLCASSLHPVEQYFGPGTRLTVL.